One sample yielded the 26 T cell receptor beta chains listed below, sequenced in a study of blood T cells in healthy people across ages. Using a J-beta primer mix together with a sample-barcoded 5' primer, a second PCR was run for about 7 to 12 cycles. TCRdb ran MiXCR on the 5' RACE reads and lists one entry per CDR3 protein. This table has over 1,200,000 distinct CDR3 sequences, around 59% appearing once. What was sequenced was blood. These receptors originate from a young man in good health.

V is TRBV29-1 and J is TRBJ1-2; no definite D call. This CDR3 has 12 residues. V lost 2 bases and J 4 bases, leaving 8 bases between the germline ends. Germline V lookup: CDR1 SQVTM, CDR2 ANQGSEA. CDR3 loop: CSVETESYGYTF. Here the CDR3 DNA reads TGCAGCGTTGAAACGGAGTCCTATGGCTACACCTTC.

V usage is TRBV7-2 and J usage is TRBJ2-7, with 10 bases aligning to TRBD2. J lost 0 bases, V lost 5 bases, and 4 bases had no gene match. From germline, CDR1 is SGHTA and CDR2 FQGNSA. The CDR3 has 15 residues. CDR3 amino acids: CASSNLAGASYEQYF. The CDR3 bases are TGTGCCAGCAGCAACCTAGCGGGAGCCTCCTACGAGCAGTACTTC.

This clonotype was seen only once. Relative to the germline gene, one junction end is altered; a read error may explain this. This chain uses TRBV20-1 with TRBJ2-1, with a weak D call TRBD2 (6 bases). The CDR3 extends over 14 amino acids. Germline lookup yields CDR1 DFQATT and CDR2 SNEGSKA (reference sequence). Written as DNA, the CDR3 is TGCAGTGCACCTGGACGAGCGGGCTACAATGAGCAGTTCTTT. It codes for CSAPGRAGYNEQFF.

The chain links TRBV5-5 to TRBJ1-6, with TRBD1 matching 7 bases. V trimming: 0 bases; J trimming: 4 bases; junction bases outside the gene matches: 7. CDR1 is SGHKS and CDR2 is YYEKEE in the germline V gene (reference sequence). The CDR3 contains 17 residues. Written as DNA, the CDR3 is TGTGCCAGCAGCTTGGAGCCCGGGACAGCGTATAATTCACCCCTCCACTTT. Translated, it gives CASSLEPGTAYNSPLHF.

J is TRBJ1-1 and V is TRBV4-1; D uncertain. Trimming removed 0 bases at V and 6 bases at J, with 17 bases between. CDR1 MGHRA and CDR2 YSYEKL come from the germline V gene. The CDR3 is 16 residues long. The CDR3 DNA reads TGCGCCAGCAGCCAAGATTCCGGATACGGAGGCGCTGAAGCTTTCTTT. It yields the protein CASSQDSGYGGAEAFF.

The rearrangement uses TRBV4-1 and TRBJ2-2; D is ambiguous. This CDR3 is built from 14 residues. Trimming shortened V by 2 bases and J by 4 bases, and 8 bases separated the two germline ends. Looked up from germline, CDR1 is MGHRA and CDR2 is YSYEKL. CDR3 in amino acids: CASSQQTVTGELFF. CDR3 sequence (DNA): TGCGCCAGCAGCCAACAGACCGTCACCGGGGAGCTGTTTTTT.

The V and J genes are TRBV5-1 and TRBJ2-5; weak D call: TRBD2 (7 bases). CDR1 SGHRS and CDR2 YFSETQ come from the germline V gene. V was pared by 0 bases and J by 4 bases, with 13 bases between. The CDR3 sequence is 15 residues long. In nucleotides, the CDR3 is TGCGCCAGCAGCTTGGCGGGGGGCGTTCTAGAGACCCAGTACTTC. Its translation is CASSLAGGVLETQYF.

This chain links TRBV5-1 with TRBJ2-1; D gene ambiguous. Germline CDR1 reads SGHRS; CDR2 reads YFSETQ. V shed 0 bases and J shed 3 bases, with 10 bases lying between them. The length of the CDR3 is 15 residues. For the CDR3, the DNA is TGCGCCAGCAGCTTGGTCAGTAGAAGCTACAATGAGCAGTTCTTC. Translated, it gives CASSLVSRSYNEQFF.

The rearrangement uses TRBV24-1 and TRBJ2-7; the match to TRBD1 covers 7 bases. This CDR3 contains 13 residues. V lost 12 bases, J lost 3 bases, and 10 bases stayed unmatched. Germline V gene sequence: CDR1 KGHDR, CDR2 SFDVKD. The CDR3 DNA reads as TGTGCCTCCCAGACAGGGAAAATCTACGAGCAGTACTTC. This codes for CASQTGKIYEQYF.

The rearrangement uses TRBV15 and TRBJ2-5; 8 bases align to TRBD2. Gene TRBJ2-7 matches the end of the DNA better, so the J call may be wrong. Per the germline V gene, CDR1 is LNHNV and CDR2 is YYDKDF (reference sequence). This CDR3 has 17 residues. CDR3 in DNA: TGTGCCACCAGCATGTCCAGCGGGAGAGGTAGCTCGTACGAGCAGTACTTC. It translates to CATSMSSGRGSSYEQYF.

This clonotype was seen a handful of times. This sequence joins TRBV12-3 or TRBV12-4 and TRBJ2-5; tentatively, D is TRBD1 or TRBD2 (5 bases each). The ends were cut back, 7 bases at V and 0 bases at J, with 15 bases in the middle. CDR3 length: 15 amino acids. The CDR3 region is CASTSRGAYQETQYF. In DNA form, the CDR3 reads TGTGCCAGCACCTCAAGGGGAGCGTACCAAGAGACCCAGTACTTC.

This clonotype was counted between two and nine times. The CDR3 loop reads CAINRTGRESPLHF. The CDR3 region has the DNA TGTGCCATCAATCGGACAGGGAGGGAGTCACCCCTCCACTTT. The J gene is TRBJ1-6, the V gene TRBV10-3; 8 bases agree with TRBD1. This CDR3 has 14 residues. In germline, CDR1 is ENHRY, CDR2 SYGVKD. V trimming: 7 bases; J trimming: 10 bases; junction bases outside the gene matches: 9.

The CDR3 here is CASSSRGGLGGANVLTF. CDR3 bases: TGCGCCAGCAGCTCAAGAGGGGGTCTAGGTGGGGCCAACGTCCTGACTTTC. J is TRBJ2-6 and V is TRBV5-1; possible D gene TRBD1, 6 bases. This CDR3 has 17 amino acids. Deletions cut 3 bases from V and 3 bases from J, with 16 bases between. Germline lookup yields CDR1 SGHRS and CDR2 YFSETQ.

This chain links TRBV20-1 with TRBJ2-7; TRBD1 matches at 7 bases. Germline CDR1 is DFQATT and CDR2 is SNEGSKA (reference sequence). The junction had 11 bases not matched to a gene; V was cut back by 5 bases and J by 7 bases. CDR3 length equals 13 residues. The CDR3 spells CSAPTEGAGEQYF. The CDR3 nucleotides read TGCAGTGCTCCAACTGAGGGGGCAGGGGAGCAGTACTTC.

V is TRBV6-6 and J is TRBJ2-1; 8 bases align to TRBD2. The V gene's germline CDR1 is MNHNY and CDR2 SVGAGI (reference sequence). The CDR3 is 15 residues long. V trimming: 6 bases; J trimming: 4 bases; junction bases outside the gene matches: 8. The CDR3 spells CASRTGGDIYNEQFF. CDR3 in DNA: TGTGCCAGCAGGACCGGGGGGGACATATACAATGAGCAGTTCTTC.

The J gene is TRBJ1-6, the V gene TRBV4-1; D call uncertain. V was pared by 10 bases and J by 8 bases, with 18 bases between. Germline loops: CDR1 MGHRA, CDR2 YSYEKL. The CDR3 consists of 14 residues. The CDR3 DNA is TGCGCCACCAAGGACCTATATGGTGATTCACCCCTCCACTTT. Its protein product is CATKDLYGDSPLHF.

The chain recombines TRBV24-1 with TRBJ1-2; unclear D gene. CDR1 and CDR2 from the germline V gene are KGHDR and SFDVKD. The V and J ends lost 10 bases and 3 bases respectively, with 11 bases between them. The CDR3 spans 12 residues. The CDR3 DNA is TGTGCCACGTCCGTAGGAGACTATGGCTACACCTTC. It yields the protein CATSVGDYGYTF.

The CDR3 protein is CSASGGTSGSHKQFF. The DNA of the CDR3 is TGCAGTGCTAGCGGGGGGACTAGCGGGAGCCATAAGCAGTTCTTC. The chain carries TRBV20-1 and TRBJ2-1; 14 bases are shared with TRBD2. This CDR3 contains 15 residues. V lost 3 bases to trimming and J lost 11 bases; unmatched junction nucleotides: 9. Germline assignment: CDR1 DFQATT and CDR2 SNEGSKA (reference sequence).

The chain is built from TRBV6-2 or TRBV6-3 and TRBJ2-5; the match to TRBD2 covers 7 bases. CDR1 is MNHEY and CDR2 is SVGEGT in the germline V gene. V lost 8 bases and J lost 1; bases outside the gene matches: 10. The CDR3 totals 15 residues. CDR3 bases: TGTGCCAGCTATCTTCCGGCTAGCGGCCAAGAGACCCAGTACTTC. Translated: CASYLPASGQETQYF.

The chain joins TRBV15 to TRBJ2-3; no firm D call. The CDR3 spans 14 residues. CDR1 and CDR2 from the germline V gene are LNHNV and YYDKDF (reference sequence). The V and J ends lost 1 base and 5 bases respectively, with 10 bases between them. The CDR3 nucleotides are TGTGCCACCAGCAGAGGTATGAGCGAAGATACGCAGTATTTT. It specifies CATSRGMSEDTQYF.

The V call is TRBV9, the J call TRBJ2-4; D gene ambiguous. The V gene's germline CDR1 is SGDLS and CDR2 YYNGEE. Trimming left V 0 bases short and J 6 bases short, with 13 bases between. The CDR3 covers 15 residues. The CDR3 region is CASSVGGEVRNIQYF. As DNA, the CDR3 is TGTGCCAGCAGCGTAGGTGGAGAGGTGAGAAACATTCAGTACTTC.

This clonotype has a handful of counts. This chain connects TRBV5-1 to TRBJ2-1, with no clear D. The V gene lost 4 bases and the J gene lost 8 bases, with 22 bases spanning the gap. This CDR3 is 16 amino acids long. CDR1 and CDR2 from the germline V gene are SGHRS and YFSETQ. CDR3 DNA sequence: TGCGCCAGCAGCAGCCGGACGAGTATGGATGTCCATGAGCAGTTCTTC. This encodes CASSSRTSMDVHEQFF.

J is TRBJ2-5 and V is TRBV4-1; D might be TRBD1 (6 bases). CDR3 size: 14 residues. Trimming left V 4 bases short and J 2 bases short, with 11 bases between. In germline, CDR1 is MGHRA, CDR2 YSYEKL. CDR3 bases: TGCGCCAGCAGCCGGACAGAGAGACAAGAGACCCAGTACTTC. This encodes CASSRTERQETQYF.

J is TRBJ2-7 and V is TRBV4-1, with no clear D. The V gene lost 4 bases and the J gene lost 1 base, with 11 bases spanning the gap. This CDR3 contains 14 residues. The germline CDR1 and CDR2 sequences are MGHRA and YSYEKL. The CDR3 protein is CASSPRNPSYEQYF. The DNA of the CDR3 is TGCGCCAGCAGCCCCAGGAACCCTTCCTACGAGCAGTACTTC.

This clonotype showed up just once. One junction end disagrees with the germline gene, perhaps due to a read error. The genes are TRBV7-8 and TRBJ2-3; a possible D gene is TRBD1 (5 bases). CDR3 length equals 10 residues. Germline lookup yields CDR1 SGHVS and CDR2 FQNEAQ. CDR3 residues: CASQTDTQNF. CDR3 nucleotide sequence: TGTGCCAGCCAGACAGATACGCAGAATTTT.

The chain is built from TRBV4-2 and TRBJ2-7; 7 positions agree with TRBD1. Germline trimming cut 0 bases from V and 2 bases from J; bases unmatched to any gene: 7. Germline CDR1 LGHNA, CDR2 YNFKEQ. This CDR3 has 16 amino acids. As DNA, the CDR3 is TGTGCCAGCAGCCAAGATCTAGAGACAGGGCCCTACGAGCAGTACTTC. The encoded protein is CASSQDLETGPYEQYF.